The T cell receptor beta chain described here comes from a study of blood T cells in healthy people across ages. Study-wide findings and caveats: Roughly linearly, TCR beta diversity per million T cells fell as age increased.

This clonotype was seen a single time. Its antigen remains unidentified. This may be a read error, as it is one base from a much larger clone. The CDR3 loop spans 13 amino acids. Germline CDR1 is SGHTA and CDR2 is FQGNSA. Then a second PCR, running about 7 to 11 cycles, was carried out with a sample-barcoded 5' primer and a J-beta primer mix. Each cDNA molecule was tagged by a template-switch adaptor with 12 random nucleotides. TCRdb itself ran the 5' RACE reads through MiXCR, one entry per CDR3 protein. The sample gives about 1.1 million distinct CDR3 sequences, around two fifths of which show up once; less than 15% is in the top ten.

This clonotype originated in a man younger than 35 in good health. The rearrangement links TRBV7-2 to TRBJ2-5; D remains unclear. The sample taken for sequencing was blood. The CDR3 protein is CASSLGPVNEQCF. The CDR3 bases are TGTGCCAGCAGCTTAGGCCCGGTAAACGAGCAGTGCTTC.